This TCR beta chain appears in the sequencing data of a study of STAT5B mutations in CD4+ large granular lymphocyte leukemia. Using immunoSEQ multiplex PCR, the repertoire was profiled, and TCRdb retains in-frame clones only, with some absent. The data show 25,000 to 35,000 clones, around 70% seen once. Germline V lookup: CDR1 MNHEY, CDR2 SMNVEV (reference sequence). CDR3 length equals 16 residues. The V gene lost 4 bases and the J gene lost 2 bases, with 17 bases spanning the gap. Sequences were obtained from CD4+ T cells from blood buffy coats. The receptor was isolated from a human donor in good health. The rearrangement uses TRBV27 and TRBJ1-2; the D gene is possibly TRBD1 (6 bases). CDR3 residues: CASSSGQKAINYGYTF. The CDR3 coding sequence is TGTGCCAGCAGTTCTGGACAGAAAGCTATAAACTATGGCTACACCTTC.